Below are 21 T cell receptor beta chains sequenced from a single sample in a study of naive and memory T cell subsets. TCR cDNA received a 3' ligated oligonucleotide that carried a UMI. The SP2 primer and nested alpha and beta constant region primers amplified ligated cDNA in four rounds. TCRdb ran MiXCR on the 5' RACE reads and lists one entry per CDR3 protein. The sample lists roughly 60,000 distinct CDR3 sequences, around 7.3% occurring once. The source of these receptors is a male donor in good health.

This chain joins TRBV9 and TRBJ2-1; 8 bases agree with TRBD2. This CDR3 has 15 amino acids. Trimming at V came to 5 bases and at J to 4 bases, leaving 8 bases not matched to a gene. CDR1 and CDR2 (germline): SGDLS, YYNGEE. The CDR3 loop reads CASSPRLAPYNEQFF. CDR3 nucleotides: TGTGCCAGCAGTCCCCGACTAGCGCCTTACAATGAGCAGTTCTTC.

This clonotype was counted at least ten times. The gene calls are TRBV3-1 and TRBJ1-4; D is undetermined. Germline-derived CDR1 and CDR2 are LGHDT and YNNKEL (reference sequence). This CDR3 contains 12 residues. V was clipped by 0 bases and J by 10 bases, with 6 bases between them. CDR3 protein: CASSQDLGKLFF. The CDR3 DNA follows: TGTGCCAGCAGCCAAGATCTCGGAAAACTGTTTTTT.

The rearrangement uses TRBV3-1 and TRBJ2-3; TRBD2 aligns across 9 bases. The CDR3 is 16 amino acids. The germline V gene encodes CDR1 LGHDT and CDR2 YNNKEL (reference sequence). V was clipped by 1 base and J by 2 bases; unmatched bases: 4. DNA for the CDR3: TGTGCCAGCAGCCAAGCCGGGACTAGCAACACAGATACGCAGTATTTT. Protein sequence: CASSQAGTSNTDTQYF.

This clonotype was seen a few times. J is TRBJ2-1 and V is TRBV6-5, with TRBD2 matching over 9 bases. CDR3 length equals 19 residues. J was trimmed by 7 bases and V by 5 bases; bases with no gene match: 21. Germline-derived CDR1 and CDR2 are MNHEY and SVGAGI. The CDR3 reads CASSGGRTSALPLGNEQFF. The CDR3 coding sequence is TGTGCCAGCAGTGGGGGGAGGACTAGCGCACTCCCTCTCGGGAATGAGCAGTTCTTC.

V and J are TRBV29-1 and TRBJ2-3, with D hard to call. The germline CDR1 and CDR2 sequences are SQVTM and ANQGSEA. The CDR3 totals 15 residues. The ends were cut back, 7 bases at V and 0 bases at J, with 17 bases in the middle. In DNA, the CDR3 is TGCAGCGCCCGAGCTACTGAGACGAGCACAGATACGCAGTATTTT. Protein product: CSARATETSTDTQYF.

This clonotype was seen at least ten times. This chain connects TRBV12-3 or TRBV12-4 to TRBJ2-7; 11 positions match TRBD1. Germline trimming cut 6 bases from V and 2 bases from J; bases unmatched to any gene: 3. This CDR3 contains 14 residues. CDR3 residues: CASRGTGGTYEQYF. The CDR3 DNA is TGTGCCAGCAGAGGGACAGGGGGGACCTACGAGCAGTACTTC.

This clonotype appeared many times. The genes are TRBV27 and TRBJ1-4; the D is unclear. CDR1 MNHEY and CDR2 SMNVEV come from the germline V gene (reference sequence). The CDR3 spans 14 residues. Trimming took off 3 bases at V and 8 bases at J, with 13 bases between the two ends. This chain's CDR3 is CASSFYPDSEKLFF. The CDR3 DNA sequence: TGTGCCAGCAGTTTCTATCCGGATTCCGAAAAACTGTTTTTT.

This clonotype has ten or more counts. The V and J genes are TRBV2 and TRBJ2-7; D uncertain. Trimming removed 8 bases at V and 2 bases at J, with 16 bases between. The CDR3 has 14 amino acids. Per germline, CDR1 SNHLY and CDR2 FYNNEI. DNA for the CDR3: TGTGCCAGCCTGACATCCCGCTCAGCCTACGAGCAGTACTTC. Translation gives CASLTSRSAYEQYF. The entire variable domain, with the rest obtained from reference TRBV2 and TRBJ2-7, is as follows: EPEVTQTPSHQVTQMGQEVILRCVPISNHLYFYWYRQILGQKVEFLVSFYNNEISEKSEIFDDQFSVERPDGSNFTLKIRSTKLEDSAMYFCASLTSRSAYEQYFGPGTRLTVT.

Many counts were recorded for this clonotype. The V call is TRBV4-1, the J call TRBJ2-2; 15 bases agree with TRBD2. Looked up from germline, CDR1 is MGHRA and CDR2 is YSYEKL. The CDR3 is 19 amino acids. The V gene end was trimmed by 1 base and the J gene end by 4 bases; junction bases not matched to a gene: 7. Written as DNA, the CDR3 is TGCGCCAGCAGCCAAGCTCCGGGACTAGCGGGAGGTGGCACCGGGGAGCTGTTTTTT. It yields the protein CASSQAPGLAGGGTGELFF.

CDR3 DNA: TGTGCCACCAGTGATGTGGACAGGGAGCAAGGCTACACCTTC. As protein: CATSDVDREQGYTF. The gene calls are TRBV24-1 and TRBJ1-2, with 8 positions matching TRBD1. Losses at the gene ends were 3 bases for V and 8 bases for J; bases not matched to a gene: 7. The CDR3 spans 14 residues. Germline-derived CDR1 and CDR2 are KGHDR and SFDVKD.

Ten or more counts support this clonotype. This chain uses TRBV29-1 with TRBJ2-7, with TRBD1 identical over 9 bases. The V segment lost 5 bases and the J segment 9 bases; nucleotides outside the gene matches: 11. There are 13 residues in the CDR3. Germline CDR1 reads SQVTM; CDR2 reads ANQGSEA. CDR3 in amino acids: CSVPGQGVFGQYF. CDR3 coding DNA: TGCAGCGTTCCGGGACAGGGTGTTTTCGGGCAGTACTTC.

There are many counts of this clonotype. A junction end diverges from the germline sequence, so it may reflect a read error. The V gene is TRBV3-1, the J gene TRBJ2-3; TRBD2 aligns across 9 bases. The CDR3 is 14 residues long. Germline V gene sequence: CDR1 LGHDT, CDR2 YNNKEL (reference sequence). The DNA of the CDR3 is TGTGCCAGCAGCCTGCGGGGGGGCACGGATACGCAGTATTTT. Translation gives CASSLRGGTDTQYF.

The J gene is TRBJ1-1, the V gene TRBV29-1; D call uncertain. The CDR3 covers 12 residues. Deletions cut 7 bases from V and 4 bases from J, with 13 bases between. In germline, CDR1 is SQVTM, CDR2 ANQGSEA. DNA for the CDR3: TGCAGCGGAGGTGAGCCGACCACTGAAGCTTTCTTT. Protein sequence: CSGGEPTTEAFF. Variable domain in full (rest from reference TRBV29-1 and TRBJ1-1): SAVISQKPSRDICQRGTSLTIQCQVDSQVTMMFWYRQQPGQSLTLIATANQGSEATYESGFVIDKFPISRPNLTFSTLTVSNMSPEDSSIYLCSGGEPTTEAFFGQGTRLTVV.

The CDR3 bases are TGTGCCAGCAGTGAAGCGCGGGGCAGGGCCTACGAGCAGTACTTC. It codes for CASSEARGRAYEQYF. The rearrangement uses TRBV2 and TRBJ2-7; D is possibly TRBD2 (6 bases). V was trimmed by 0 bases and J by 2 bases, leaving 11 bases between them. The CDR3 totals 15 residues. The germline CDR1 and CDR2 sequences are SNHLY and FYNNEI.

This clonotype was counted many times. The chain links TRBV6-1 to TRBJ2-4; TRBD1 is a possible D gene (6 bases). V was shortened by 5 bases and J by 7 bases, with 18 bases between the two germline ends. Per the germline V gene, CDR1 is MNHNS and CDR2 is SASEGT. The CDR3 has 15 residues. In DNA form, the CDR3 reads TGTGCCAGCAGTCTTCCAACAGGGTGGAGGAACATTCAGTACTTC. Amino acids: CASSLPTGWRNIQYF.

This clonotype was detected ten times or more. The J gene is TRBJ2-3, the V gene TRBV20-1; D is unclear. CDR3 length: 13 amino acids. The V gene lost 6 bases and the J gene lost 0 bases, with 10 bases spanning the gap. In germline, CDR1 is DFQATT, CDR2 SNEGSKA (reference sequence). For the CDR3, the DNA is TGCAGTGCAATAGCTACTAGCACAGATACGCAGTATTTT. Translated: CSAIATSTDTQYF.

Many counts were recorded for this clonotype. The chain joins TRBV3-1 to TRBJ1-6, with D tentatively TRBD1 (6 bases). Germline assignment: CDR1 LGHDT and CDR2 YNNKEL (reference sequence). V gave up 3 bases and J gave up 7 bases, with 31 bases separating them. The CDR3 consists of 21 residues. CDR3 sequence reads: CASSHAPNRALLAFGNSPLHF. DNA for the CDR3: TGTGCCAGCAGCCATGCCCCCAACAGGGCTCTCTTAGCTTTCGGCAATTCACCCCTCCACTTT.

This clonotype was counted ten times or more. The chain is built from TRBV7-8 and TRBJ1-5, with 7 positions matching TRBD1. CDR1 SGHVS and CDR2 FQNEAQ come from the germline V gene. Germline trimming cut 1 base from V and 6 bases from J; bases unmatched to any gene: 6. The CDR3 is 15 amino acids. As DNA, the CDR3 is TGTGCCAGCAGCTTAGGCAAGGGGGCAGTTCAGCCCCAGCATTTT. Translating gives CASSLGKGAVQPQHF.

This clonotype has a handful of counts. The chain uses TRBV14 and TRBJ2-3; D unclear. Germline V gene lookup returns CDR1 SGHDN and CDR2 FVKESK. The CDR3 covers 13 residues. The germline V and J ends were trimmed by 4 bases and 8 bases, with 13 bases remaining between them. CDR3 nucleotides: TGTGCCAGCAGCCCTGACCTGTCAGCTACGCAGTATTTT. Translating gives CASSPDLSATQYF.

Ten or more counts support this clonotype. J is TRBJ2-4 and V is TRBV9, with TRBD1 identical over 7 bases. Germline V gives CDR1 SGDLS, CDR2 YYNGEE. After removal of 2 bases from V and 4 bases from J, the junction contained 12 bases not matched to a gene. The CDR3 consists of 17 residues. The CDR3 nucleotides read TGTGCCAGCAGCGTGGAGGACAGGCGCCATGAAAAAAACATTCAGTACTTC. It yields the protein CASSVEDRRHEKNIQYF.

The chain has TRBV5-1 and TRBJ2-1; 9 bases align to TRBD1. V was clipped by 3 bases and J by 3 bases; unmatched bases: 13. Germline CDR1 and CDR2: SGHRS and YFSETQ. This CDR3 is 18 amino acids long. In DNA form, the CDR3 reads TGCGCCAGCAGCTCCACTCCAACCGGGACAGGGTACTACAATGAGCAGTTCTTC. This gives the protein CASSSTPTGTGYYNEQFF.